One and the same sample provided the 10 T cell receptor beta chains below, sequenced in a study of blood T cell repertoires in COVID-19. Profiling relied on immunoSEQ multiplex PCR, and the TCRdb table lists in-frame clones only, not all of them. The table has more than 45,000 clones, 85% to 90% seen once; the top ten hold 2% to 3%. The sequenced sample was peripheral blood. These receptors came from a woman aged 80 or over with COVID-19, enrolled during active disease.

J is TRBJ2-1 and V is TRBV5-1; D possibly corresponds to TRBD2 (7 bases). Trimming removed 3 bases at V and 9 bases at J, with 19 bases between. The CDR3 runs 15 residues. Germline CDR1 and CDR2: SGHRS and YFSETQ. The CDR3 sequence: CASSYGGRGHSEQFF. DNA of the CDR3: TGCGCCAGCAGCTATGGTGGGAGGGGACATTCTGAGCAGTTCTTC.

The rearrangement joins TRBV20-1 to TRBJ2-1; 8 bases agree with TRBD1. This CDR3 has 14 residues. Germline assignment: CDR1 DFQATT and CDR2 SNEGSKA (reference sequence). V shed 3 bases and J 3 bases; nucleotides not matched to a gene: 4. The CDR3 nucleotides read TGCAGTGCTAGTGCGGACAGGGACTACAATGAGCAGTTCTTC. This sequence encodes CSASADRDYNEQFF.

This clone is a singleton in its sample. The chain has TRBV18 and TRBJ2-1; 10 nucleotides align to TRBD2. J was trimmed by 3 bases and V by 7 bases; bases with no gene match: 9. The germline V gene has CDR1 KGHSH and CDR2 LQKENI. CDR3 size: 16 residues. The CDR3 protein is CASCPWGLASYNEQFF. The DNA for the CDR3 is TGTGCCAGCTGCCCTTGGGGACTAGCGAGCTACAATGAGCAGTTCTTC.

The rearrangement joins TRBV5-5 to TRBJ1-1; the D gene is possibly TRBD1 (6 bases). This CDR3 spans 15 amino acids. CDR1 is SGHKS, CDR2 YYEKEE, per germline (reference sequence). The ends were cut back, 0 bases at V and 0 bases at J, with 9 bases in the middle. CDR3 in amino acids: CASSLAGQLNTEAFF. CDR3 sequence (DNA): TGTGCCAGCAGCTTGGCGGGACAATTGAACACTGAAGCTTTCTTT.

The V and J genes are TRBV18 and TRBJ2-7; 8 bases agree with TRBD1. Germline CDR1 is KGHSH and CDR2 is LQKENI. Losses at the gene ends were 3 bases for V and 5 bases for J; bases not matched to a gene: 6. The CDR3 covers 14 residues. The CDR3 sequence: CASSPPDRVHEQYF. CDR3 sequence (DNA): TGTGCCAGCTCACCGCCGGACAGGGTCCACGAGCAGTACTTC.

CDR3 in DNA: TGTGCCAGCAGTTACATAGCAAAGGCAGGGTCCCACGAGCAGTACTTC. It codes for CASSYIAKAGSHEQYF. The rearrangement uses TRBV6-6 and TRBJ2-7; D possibly corresponds to TRBD1 (5 bases). CDR1 and CDR2 (germline): MNHNY, SVGAGI (reference sequence). Trimming removed 2 bases from V and 5 bases from J, with 19 bases in between. The CDR3 length is 16 residues.

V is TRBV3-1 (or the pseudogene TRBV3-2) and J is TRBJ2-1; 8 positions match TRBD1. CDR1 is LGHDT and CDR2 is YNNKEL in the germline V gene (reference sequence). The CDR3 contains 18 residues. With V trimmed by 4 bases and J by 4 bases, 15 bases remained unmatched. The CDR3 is CASSPTSSRGRIYNEQFF. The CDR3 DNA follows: TGTGCCAGCAGCCCAACCTCAAGCAGGGGGCGAATTTACAATGAGCAGTTCTTC.

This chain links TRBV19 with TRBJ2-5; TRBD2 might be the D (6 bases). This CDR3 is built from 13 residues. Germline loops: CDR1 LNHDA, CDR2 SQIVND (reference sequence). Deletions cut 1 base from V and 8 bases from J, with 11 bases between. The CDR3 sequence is CASSIGGTATQYF. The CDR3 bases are TGTGCCAGTAGTATAGGTGGGACTGCTACCCAGTACTTC.

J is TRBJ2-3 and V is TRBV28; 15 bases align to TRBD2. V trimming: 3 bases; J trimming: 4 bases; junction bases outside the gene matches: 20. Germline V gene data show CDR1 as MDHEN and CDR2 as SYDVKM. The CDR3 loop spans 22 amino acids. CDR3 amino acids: CASSFTGLAGGVYYWGPDTQYF. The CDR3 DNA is TGTGCCAGCAGTTTTACGGGACTAGCGGGAGGTGTTTATTACTGGGGCCCAGATACGCAGTATTTT.

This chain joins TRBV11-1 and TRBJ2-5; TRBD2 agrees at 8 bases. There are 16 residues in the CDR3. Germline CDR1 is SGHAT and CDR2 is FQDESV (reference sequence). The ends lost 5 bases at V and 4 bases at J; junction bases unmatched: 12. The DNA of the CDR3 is TGTGCCAGCAGCGCCCGGGGAGCGGGAGAGGTAGAGACCCAGTACTTC. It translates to CASSARGAGEVETQYF.